This T cell receptor beta chain was sequenced for a study of T cell changes during pregnancy in multiple sclerosis. The sample holds a few counts of this clone. Germline V lookup: CDR1 WNHNN, CDR2 SYGVQD (reference sequence). The CDR3 runs 12 residues. Trimming shortened V by 8 bases and J by 3 bases, and 10 bases separated the two germline ends. Libraries were prepared by immunoSEQ multiplex PCR; TCRdb keeps only in-frame clonotypes and omits some of them. The table shows about 98,000 clones, with 90% to 95% occurring only once. This chain joins TRBV10-1 and TRBJ1-1; D is unclear. Sequencing was performed on peripheral blood, taken after pregnancy. The clonotype was recovered from a female donor in good health, enrolled as a control in a pregnancy study. The CDR3 loop is CASRGPHTEAFF. The CDR3 DNA reads as TGCGCCAGCCGAGGCCCACACACTGAAGCTTTCTTT.